This T cell receptor (beta chain) was captured by sequencing in a study of cytomegalovirus exposure and HLA in healthy donors. V lost 8 bases and J lost 4, with 15 bases in between. Per germline, CDR1 SNHLY and CDR2 FYNNEI. This CDR3 spans 13 amino acids. The study ran its PCR with 60 Vbeta and 13 Jbeta primers. Profiled with immunoSEQ multiplex PCR; TCRdb holds only in-frame clones, not every one. This sample yields tens of thousands of clones, of which around three quarters are seen a single time; about 6% belongs to the top ten. Sequencing used PBMCs. The chain uses TRBV2 and TRBJ2-7; D is possibly TRBD1 (5 bases). This clonotype originated in a man aged 50 to 59 in good health and CMV-seronegative. The DNA of the CDR3 is TGTGCCAGCTTTCATGGGGCATTGTACGAGCAGTACTTC. Protein: CASFHGALYEQYF. The full variable domain, its missing parts supplied by reference TRBV2 and TRBJ2-7, is EPEVTQTPSHQVTQMGQEVILRCVPISNHLYFYWYRQILGQKVEFLVSFYNNEISEKSEIFDDQFSVERPDGSNFTLKIRSTKLEDSAMYFCASFHGALYEQYFGPGTRLTVT.